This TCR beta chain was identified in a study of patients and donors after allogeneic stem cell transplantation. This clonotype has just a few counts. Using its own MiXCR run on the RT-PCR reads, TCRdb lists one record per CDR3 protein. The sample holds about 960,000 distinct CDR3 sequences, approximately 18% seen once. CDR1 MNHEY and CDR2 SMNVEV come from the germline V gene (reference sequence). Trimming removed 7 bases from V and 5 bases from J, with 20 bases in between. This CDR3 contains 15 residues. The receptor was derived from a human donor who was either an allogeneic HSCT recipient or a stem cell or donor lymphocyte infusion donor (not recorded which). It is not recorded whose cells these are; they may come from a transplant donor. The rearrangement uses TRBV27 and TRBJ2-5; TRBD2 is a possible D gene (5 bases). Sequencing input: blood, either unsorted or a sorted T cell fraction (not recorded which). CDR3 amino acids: CASTSGRSHRETQYF. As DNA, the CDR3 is TGTGCCAGCACGAGCGGACGTAGCCACCGGGAGACCCAGTACTTC.